This is a list of T cell receptor beta chains from one sample in a study of CD8 T cells in Susac syndrome. TCRdb called the immunoSEQ multiplex PCR reads again in MiXCR, with one record for every CDR3 protein. The top ten clones hold 0.085% to 0.1% of a sample with around 230,000 distinct CDR3 sequences, nearly 97% of them seen once. The sequenced sample consisted of CD4+ T cells from PBMCs. These receptors originate from a human donor with multiple sclerosis. The CDR3 runs from the conserved cysteine through the conserved F or W. A D gene is named only where the DNA matches it firmly.

J	D	V	CDR3
TRBJ2-5	NA	TRBV3-1	CASSQDYGGNQETQYF
TRBJ1-4	NA	TRBV29-1	CSVKGPEKLFF
TRBJ2-7	NA	TRBV12-3/TRBV12-4	CASSPVRDNYEQYF
TRBJ2-7	NA	TRBV3-1	CASSQDFGRSKYF
TRBJ2-5	NA	TRBV27	CASRGQGKETQYF
TRBJ2-3	NA	TRBV15	CATSTADTQYF
TRBJ1-5	NA	TRBV28	CASSLTLPGSQPQHF
TRBJ1-5	TRBD1	TRBV4-1	CASSLSPIGTGGRQPQHF
TRBJ1-1	NA	TRBV27	CASSDPGLQAFF
TRBJ1-2	NA	TRBV2	CASSARGYDYGYTF